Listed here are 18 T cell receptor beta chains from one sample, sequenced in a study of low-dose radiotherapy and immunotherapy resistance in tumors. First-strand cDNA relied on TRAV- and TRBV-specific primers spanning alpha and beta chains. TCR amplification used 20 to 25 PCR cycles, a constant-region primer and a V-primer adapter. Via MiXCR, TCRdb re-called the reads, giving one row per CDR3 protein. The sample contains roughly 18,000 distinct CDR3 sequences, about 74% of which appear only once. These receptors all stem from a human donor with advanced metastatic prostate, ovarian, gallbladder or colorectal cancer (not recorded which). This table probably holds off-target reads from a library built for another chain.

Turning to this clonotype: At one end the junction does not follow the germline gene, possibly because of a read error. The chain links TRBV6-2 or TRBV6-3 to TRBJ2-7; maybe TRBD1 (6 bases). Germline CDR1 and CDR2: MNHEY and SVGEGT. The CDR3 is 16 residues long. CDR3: CASSYSTGGGAYERYF. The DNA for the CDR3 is TGTGCCAGCAGTTACTCGACAGGTGGCGGCGCCTACGAGCGGTACTTC.

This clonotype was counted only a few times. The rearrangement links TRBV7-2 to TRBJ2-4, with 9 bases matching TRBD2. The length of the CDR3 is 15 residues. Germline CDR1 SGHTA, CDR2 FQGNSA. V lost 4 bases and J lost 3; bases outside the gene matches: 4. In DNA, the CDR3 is TGTGCCAGCAGCTCTACTAGCGGGTACAAAAACATTCAGTACTTC. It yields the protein CASSSTSGYKNIQYF. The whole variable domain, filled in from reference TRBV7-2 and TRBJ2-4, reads GAGVSQSPSNKVTEKGKDVELRCDPISGHTALYWYRQSLGQGLEFLIYFQGNSAPDKSGLPSDRFSAERTGGSVSTLTIQRTQQEDSAVYLCASSSTSGYKNIQYFGAGTRLSVL.

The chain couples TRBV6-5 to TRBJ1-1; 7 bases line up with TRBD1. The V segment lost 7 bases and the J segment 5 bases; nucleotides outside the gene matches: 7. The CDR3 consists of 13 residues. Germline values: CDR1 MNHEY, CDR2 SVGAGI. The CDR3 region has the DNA TGTGCCAGCATGCCAGGGGGGAGGACTGAAGCTTTCTTT. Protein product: CASMPGGRTEAFF.

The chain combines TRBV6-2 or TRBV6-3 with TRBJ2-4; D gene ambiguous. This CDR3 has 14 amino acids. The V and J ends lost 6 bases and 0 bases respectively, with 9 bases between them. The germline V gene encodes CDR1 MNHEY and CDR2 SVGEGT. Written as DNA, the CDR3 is TGTGCCAGCAGCGACGCTTTAGCCAAAAACATTCAGTACTTC. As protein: CASSDALAKNIQYF.

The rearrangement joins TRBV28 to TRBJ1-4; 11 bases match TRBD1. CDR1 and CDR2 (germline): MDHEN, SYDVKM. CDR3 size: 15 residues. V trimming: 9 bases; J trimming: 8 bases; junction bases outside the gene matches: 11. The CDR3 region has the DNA TGTGCCAGTAGGACAGGGGGCGCGAGTGTAGAAAAACTGTTTTTT. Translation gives CASRTGGASVEKLFF.

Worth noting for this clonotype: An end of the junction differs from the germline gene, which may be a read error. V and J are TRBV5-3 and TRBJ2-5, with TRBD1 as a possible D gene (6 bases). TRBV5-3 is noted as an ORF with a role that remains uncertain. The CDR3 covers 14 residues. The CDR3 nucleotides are TGTGCCAGCAGCTTGGGGAGAGGGGGAGAGACCCAGTACTTC. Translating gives CASSLGRGGETQYF.

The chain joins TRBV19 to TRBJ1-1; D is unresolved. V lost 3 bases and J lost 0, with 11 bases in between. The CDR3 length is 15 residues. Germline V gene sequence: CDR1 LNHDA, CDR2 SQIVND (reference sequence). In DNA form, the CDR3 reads TGTGCCAGTAGTATGACTACTCGGGTGAACACTGAAGCTTTCTTT. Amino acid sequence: CASSMTTRVNTEAFF.

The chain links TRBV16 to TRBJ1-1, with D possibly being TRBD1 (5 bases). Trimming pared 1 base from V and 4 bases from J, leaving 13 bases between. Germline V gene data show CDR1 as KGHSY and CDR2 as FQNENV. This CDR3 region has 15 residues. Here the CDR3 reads CASSQWQGMGTEAFF. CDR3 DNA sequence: TGTGCCAGCAGCCAATGGCAGGGAATGGGCACTGAAGCTTTCTTT.

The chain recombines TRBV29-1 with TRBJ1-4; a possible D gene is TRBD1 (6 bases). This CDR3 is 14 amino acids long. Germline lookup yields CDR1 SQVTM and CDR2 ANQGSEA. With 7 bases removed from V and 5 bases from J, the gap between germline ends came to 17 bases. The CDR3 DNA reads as TGCAGCGCCTCACCGGGACAAAGAAATGAAAAACTGTTTTTT. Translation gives CSASPGQRNEKLFF.

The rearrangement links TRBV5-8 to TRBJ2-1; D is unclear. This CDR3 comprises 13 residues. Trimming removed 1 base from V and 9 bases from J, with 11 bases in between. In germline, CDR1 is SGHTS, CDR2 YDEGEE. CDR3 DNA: TGTGCCAGCAGCTTGAAGGGAATTGGTGAGCAGTTCTTC. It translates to CASSLKGIGEQFF.

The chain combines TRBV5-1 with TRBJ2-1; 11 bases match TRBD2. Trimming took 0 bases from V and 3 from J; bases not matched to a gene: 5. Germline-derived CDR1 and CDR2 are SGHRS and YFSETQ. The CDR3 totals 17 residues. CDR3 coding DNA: TGCGCCAGCAGCTTGGTAGCGACTAGCGGGGACTACAATGAGCAGTTCTTC. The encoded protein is CASSLVATSGDYNEQFF.

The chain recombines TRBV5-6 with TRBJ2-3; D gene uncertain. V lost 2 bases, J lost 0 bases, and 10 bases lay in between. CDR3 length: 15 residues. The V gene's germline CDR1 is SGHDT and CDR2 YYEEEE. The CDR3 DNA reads TGTGCCAGCAGCTTTGCCGCTTCTAGCACAGATACGCAGTATTTT. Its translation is CASSFAASSTDTQYF.

CDR3 nucleotides: TGTGCCAGCAGTTTACAGGGGACCTTGAGCAATCAGCCCCAGCATTTT. The encoded protein is CASSLQGTLSNQPQHF. The V gene is TRBV28, the J gene TRBJ1-5; maybe TRBD1 (6 bases). Trimming removed 2 bases at V and 1 base at J, with 12 bases between. There are 16 residues in the CDR3. CDR1 is MDHEN, CDR2 SYDVKM, per germline.

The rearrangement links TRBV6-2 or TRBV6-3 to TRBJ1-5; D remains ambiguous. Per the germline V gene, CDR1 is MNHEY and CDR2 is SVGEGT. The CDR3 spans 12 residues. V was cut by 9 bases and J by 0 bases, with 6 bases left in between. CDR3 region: CARRGSNQPQHF. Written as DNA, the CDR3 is TGTGCCAGACGGGGTAGCAATCAGCCCCAGCATTTT.

The CDR3: CASTMTSGASNEQFF. The CDR3 nucleotides are TGCGCCAGTACTATGACTAGCGGGGCTTCGAATGAGCAGTTCTTC. The chain uses TRBV5-1 and TRBJ2-1; TRBD2 agrees at 11 bases. This CDR3 comprises 15 residues. Germline V lookup: CDR1 SGHRS, CDR2 YFSETQ. V gave up 8 bases and J gave up 7 bases; unmatched junction bases: 11.

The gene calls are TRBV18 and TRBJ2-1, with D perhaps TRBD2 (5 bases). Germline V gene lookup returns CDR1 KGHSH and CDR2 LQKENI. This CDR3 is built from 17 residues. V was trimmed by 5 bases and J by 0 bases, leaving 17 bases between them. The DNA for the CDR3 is TGTGCCAGCTCAATATGGACCTACGAGGGCTCCTACAATGAGCAGTTCTTC. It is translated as CASSIWTYEGSYNEQFF.

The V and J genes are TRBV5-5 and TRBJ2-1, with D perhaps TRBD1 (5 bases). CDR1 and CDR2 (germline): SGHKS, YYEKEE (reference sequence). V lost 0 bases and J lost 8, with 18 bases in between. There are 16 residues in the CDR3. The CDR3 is CASSLVARSLQDEQFF. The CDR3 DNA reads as TGTGCCAGCAGCTTGGTAGCTAGATCCCTACAGGATGAGCAGTTCTTC.

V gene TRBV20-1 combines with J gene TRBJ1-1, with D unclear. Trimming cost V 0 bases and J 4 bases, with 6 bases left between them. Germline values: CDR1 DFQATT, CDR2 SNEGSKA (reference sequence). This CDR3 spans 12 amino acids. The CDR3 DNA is TGCAGTGCTAGAGAAGAGTTCACTGAAGCTTTCTTT. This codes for CSAREEFTEAFF.